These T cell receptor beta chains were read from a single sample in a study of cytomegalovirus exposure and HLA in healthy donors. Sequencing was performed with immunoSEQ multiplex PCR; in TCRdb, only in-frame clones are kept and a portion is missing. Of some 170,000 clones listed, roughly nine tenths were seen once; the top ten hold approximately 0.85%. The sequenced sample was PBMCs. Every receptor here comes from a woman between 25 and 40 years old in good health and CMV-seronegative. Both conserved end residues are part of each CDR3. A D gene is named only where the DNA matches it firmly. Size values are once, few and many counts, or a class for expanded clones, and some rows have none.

DNA: TGTGCCAGCTCACCGACTAGCGGACTCTCCTACGAGCAGTACTTC
CDR3: CASSPTSGLSYEQYF
J: TRBJ2-7
V: TRBV18
size: NA
D: TRBD2

DNA: TGTGCCAGCAGCCTAAAGACAGGGGGGTATAATTCACCCCTCCACTTT
CDR3: CASSLKTGGYNSPLHF
J: TRBJ1-6
V: TRBV5-5
size: NA
D: TRBD1

DNA: TGTGCCAGCAGCCCACGGACAGGTTCGAATGAGCAGTTCTTC
CDR3: CASSPRTGSNEQFF
J: TRBJ2-1
V: TRBV11-3
size: NA
D: TRBD1

DNA: TGTGCCAGCAGACCGACAGGTAACACCGGGGAGCTGTTTTTT
CDR3: CASRPTGNTGELFF
J: TRBJ2-2
V: TRBV27
size: NA
D: NA

DNA: TGTGCCAGCAGCTTGGGAGGGGGTAGCACAGATACGCAGTATTTT
CDR3: CASSLGGGSTDTQYF
J: TRBJ2-3
V: TRBV5-4
size: NA
D: NA

DNA: TGTGCCAGCAGCCCGGGGACAGGGAAAGCCAACGAGCAGTACTTC
CDR3: CASSPGTGKANEQYF
J: TRBJ2-7
V: TRBV7-8
size: NA
D: TRBD1

DNA: TGTGCCAGCAGCCCCCGGGACAGTTCCTTCCCTAGCACAGATACGCAGTATTTT
CDR3: CASSPRDSSFPSTDTQYF
J: TRBJ2-3
V: TRBV9
size: NA
D: TRBD1

DNA: TGTGCCAGCAGCTCAACAGGGGAGAACACCGGGGAGCTGTTTTTT
CDR3: CASSSTGENTGELFF
J: TRBJ2-2
V: TRBV7-3
size: NA
D: TRBD1

DNA: TGTGCCAGCAGCCACGGGCTAGCGGGCTCAGAGACCCAGTACTTC
CDR3: CASSHGLAGSETQYF
J: TRBJ2-5
V: TRBV11-1
size: NA
D: TRBD2

DNA: TGTGCCAGCAGCCTGGGGCAGGGGGCTGGTACGCAGTATTTT
CDR3: CASSLGQGAGTQYF
J: TRBJ2-3
V: TRBV2
size: NA
D: TRBD1

DNA: TGTGCCAGTAGTGGGGACTACGCCTACAATGAGCAGTTCTTC
CDR3: CASSGDYAYNEQFF
J: TRBJ2-1
V: TRBV19
size: NA
D: TRBD2

DNA: TGTGCCAGCAGCCAAGCGACAGGGACCTTGGGGGCCAACGTCCTGACTTTC
CDR3: CASSQATGTLGANVLTF
J: TRBJ2-6
V: TRBV7-9
size: NA
D: TRBD1

DNA: TGTGCCAGCAGTGATGTTTCGTCTAGCTCCTACGAGCAGTACTTC
CDR3: CASSDVSSSSYEQYF
J: TRBJ2-7
V: TRBV2
size: NA
D: NA

DNA: TGTGCCAGTAGTATACCCTCAGGAGGCAGACTCTATGGCTACACCTTC
CDR3: CASSIPSGGRLYGYTF
J: TRBJ1-2
V: TRBV19
size: NA
D: NA

DNA: TGTGCCTGGAGTTTCCCGTGGGGGCAAGGCAATCAGCCCCAGCATTTT
CDR3: CAWSFPWGQGNQPQHF
J: TRBJ1-5
V: TRBV30
size: NA
D: NA

DNA: TGCGCCAGCAGCCAAGATATGGCAGGGGCCACTGAAGCTTTCTTT
CDR3: CASSQDMAGATEAFF
J: TRBJ1-1
V: TRBV4-3
size: NA
D: NA

DNA: TGTGCCTGGAGTGTAAACAGGTGGAGTGAAAAACTGTTTTTT
CDR3: CAWSVNRWSEKLFF
J: TRBJ1-4
V: TRBV30
size: NA
D: NA

DNA: TGCGCCAGCAGCCAGGTAGGGGGCGGGAGGGCCGAGACCCAGTACTTC
CDR3: CASSQVGGGRAETQYF
J: TRBJ2-5
V: TRBV5-1
size: NA
D: TRBD2

DNA: TGTGCCAGCAGTTCCCTTACTAGCGGGAGGCCCCTAGCCAAAAACATTCAGTACTTC
CDR3: CASSSLTSGRPLAKNIQYF
J: TRBJ2-4
V: TRBV27
size: NA
D: TRBD2

DNA: TGCGCCAGCAGTATCACCTCCGGGACAGGACAGCCCCAGCATTTT
CDR3: CASSITSGTGQPQHF
J: TRBJ1-5
V: TRBV5-1
size: NA
D: TRBD1

DNA: TGCGCCAGCAGCCAGAAACACAGGGGGCTGGGGGAAAAACTGTTTTTT
CDR3: CASSQKHRGLGEKLFF
J: TRBJ1-4
V: TRBV4-1
size: NA
D: TRBD1

DNA: TGTGCCAGCAGCTTAGCGGCGGGGGCGACTAATGAAAAACTGTTTTTT
CDR3: CASSLAAGATNEKLFF
J: TRBJ1-4
V: TRBV7-2
size: NA
D: NA

DNA: TGCGCCAGCAGCTTGGCATGGAGGGGTAATGAAAAACTGTTTTTT
CDR3: CASSLAWRGNEKLFF
J: TRBJ1-4
V: TRBV5-1
size: NA
D: NA

DNA: TGTGCCAGCAGCTTAGCAGGGGGGGACGCTCCCTATGGCTACACCTTC
CDR3: CASSLAGGDAPYGYTF
J: TRBJ1-2
V: TRBV7-6
size: NA
D: NA

DNA: TGTGCCAGCAGTTTAACCCTGACAGCCACTGAAGCTTTCTTT
CDR3: CASSLTLTATEAFF
J: TRBJ1-1
V: TRBV28
size: once
D: NA

DNA: TGCGCCAGCAGCCAATTCGAACTTTACACCTTC
CDR3: CASSQFELYTF
J: TRBJ1-2
V: TRBV4-1
size: NA
D: NA

DNA: TGTGCCAGCACTAGGGGAGGCCGGGCGGGGGCCTACGAGCAGTACTTC
CDR3: CASTRGGRAGAYEQYF
J: TRBJ2-7
V: TRBV11-2
size: NA
D: TRBD2

DNA: TGTGCCAGTAGTCTCGGGTGGAAGAGCTCAGTAGCCAAAAACATTCAGTACTTC
CDR3: CASSLGWKSSVAKNIQYF
J: TRBJ2-4
V: TRBV19
size: NA
D: NA

DNA: TGTGCCAGCAGGCTGGGACAGGACGGGGAGCTGTTTTTT
CDR3: CASRLGQDGELFF
J: TRBJ2-2
V: TRBV2
size: NA
D: TRBD1

DNA: TGCGCCAGCAGCCCGGGCTTTCTAGCGGCTTCCTACAATGAGCAGTTCTTC
CDR3: CASSPGFLAASYNEQFF
J: TRBJ2-1
V: TRBV5-1
size: NA
D: TRBD2

DNA: TGTGCCAGCAGCCCCTACTCGACAGGGGACACTGAAGCTTTCTTT
CDR3: CASSPYSTGDTEAFF
J: TRBJ1-1
V: TRBV27
size: NA
D: TRBD1

DNA: TGTGCCAGCAGCGACTCACAGTTAGGCTATGGCTACACCTTC
CDR3: CASSDSQLGYGYTF
J: TRBJ1-2
V: TRBV9
size: NA
D: NA

DNA: TGTGCCAGCAGTTTACGCGGGAGCAATCAGCCCCAGCATTTT
CDR3: CASSLRGSNQPQHF
J: TRBJ1-5
V: TRBV28
size: once
D: NA

DNA: TGTGCCGGCAGTCCTGTCCTACGTCCGGGACAGGACTCTGGAAACACCATATATTTT
CDR3: CAGSPVLRPGQDSGNTIYF
J: TRBJ1-3
V: TRBV27
size: NA
D: TRBD1

DNA: TGTGCCAGCAGTTACGGTCAGGGGGTGAGAGATACGCAGTATTTT
CDR3: CASSYGQGVRDTQYF
J: TRBJ2-3
V: TRBV6-5
size: once
D: TRBD1

DNA: TGTGCCAGCGGAGAGAGCTCTGGGGCCAACGTCCTGACTTTC
CDR3: CASGESSGANVLTF
J: TRBJ2-6
V: TRBV6-6
size: NA
D: NA

DNA: TGTGCCAGCAGCTTGCCCGGCACCGAGGGGGTCGTGCAGTACTTC
CDR3: CASSLPGTEGVVQYF
J: TRBJ2-7
V: TRBV5-4
size: NA
D: NA

DNA: TGTGCCAGCAGTGAAACAGGGGCCAGGGGCGAGCAGTACTTC
CDR3: CASSETGARGEQYF
J: TRBJ2-7
V: TRBV6-1
size: NA
D: TRBD1

DNA: TGTGCCAGCAGTCCGACGGCAGGCAACTATGGCTACACCTTC
CDR3: CASSPTAGNYGYTF
J: TRBJ1-2
V: TRBV28
size: NA
D: NA

DNA: TGTGCCAGCAGTCCTCGACAGGTTGGCTACACCTTC
CDR3: CASSPRQVGYTF
J: TRBJ1-2
V: TRBV6-6
size: NA
D: NA

DNA: TGTGCCAGCAGTTTACTGGGACAGGGGTACGAGCAGTACTTC
CDR3: CASSLLGQGYEQYF
J: TRBJ2-7
V: TRBV27
size: NA
D: TRBD1

DNA: TGTGCCAGCAGTCCCCGGGGCGGGAGGGCGGTATACGAGCAGTACTTC
CDR3: CASSPRGGRAVYEQYF
J: TRBJ2-7
V: TRBV27
size: NA
D: TRBD2

DNA: TGTGCCAGCAGCGTAGACAGGGGGGGGACCCAGTACTTC
CDR3: CASSVDRGGTQYF
J: TRBJ2-5
V: TRBV9
size: NA
D: NA

DNA: TGTGCCAGCAGCGTCGACAGTTATAGCAATCAGCCCCAGCATTTT
CDR3: CASSVDSYSNQPQHF
J: TRBJ1-5
V: TRBV9
size: NA
D: NA

DNA: TGCGCCAGCAGCCCCGGAGGTGGCTCCTACGAGCAGTACTTC
CDR3: CASSPGGGSYEQYF
J: TRBJ2-7
V: TRBV5-1
size: NA
D: NA

DNA: TGTGCCAGCAGTTTGCCCCCCTGGGGGCCAATTCCCCACCCTAGCACAGATACGCAGTATTTT
CDR3: CASSLPPWGPIPHPSTDTQYF
J: TRBJ2-3
V: TRBV28
size: NA
D: NA

DNA: TGTGCCAGCAGTTACTCGAACAGGGGGGCCGGGGAGCTGTTTTTT
CDR3: CASSYSNRGAGELFF
J: TRBJ2-2
V: TRBV6-5
size: NA
D: TRBD1

DNA: TGTGCCAGCAGCTTAGACAGGGGGCGAGATACGCAGTATTTT
CDR3: CASSLDRGRDTQYF
J: TRBJ2-3
V: TRBV11-2
size: once
D: TRBD1

DNA: TGTGCCAGCAGCCCGGACAGGGTTTCCTACGAGCAGTACTTC
CDR3: CASSPDRVSYEQYF
J: TRBJ2-7
V: TRBV7-8
size: NA
D: TRBD1

DNA: TGTGCCACCAGCAGCACCCCGGGACAGGGTTTTGGAAACACCATATATTTT
CDR3: CATSSTPGQGFGNTIYF
J: TRBJ1-3
V: TRBV15
size: NA
D: TRBD1

DNA: TGCGCCAGCAGCTTGGTCCAGGGGGCTCCCGGGGAGCTGTTTTTT
CDR3: CASSLVQGAPGELFF
J: TRBJ2-2
V: TRBV5-1
size: NA
D: TRBD1

DNA: TGTGCCAGCAGCCCCCAACTAGGAAGCACCGGGGAGCTGTTTTTT
CDR3: CASSPQLGSTGELFF
J: TRBJ2-2
V: TRBV7-7
size: NA
D: NA

DNA: TGTGCCAGCAGCTTATCCCCCACGGAGACTAGCGGGGGCTCCTACAATGAGCAGTTCTTC
CDR3: CASSLSPTETSGGSYNEQFF
J: TRBJ2-1
V: TRBV7-6
size: NA
D: TRBD2

DNA: TGCAGCGTTCGGACTGACAACAACTATGGCTACACCTTC
CDR3: CSVRTDNNYGYTF
J: TRBJ1-2
V: TRBV29-1
size: NA
D: NA

DNA: TGTGCCAGTAGTATCCCTAGCGGGAGGGCCAATGAGCAGTTCTTC
CDR3: CASSIPSGRANEQFF
J: TRBJ2-1
V: TRBV19
size: NA
D: TRBD2

DNA: TGTGCCAGCTCGCCGCTTAGCGGGGGACGCACAGATACGCAGTATTTT
CDR3: CASSPLSGGRTDTQYF
J: TRBJ2-3
V: TRBV18
size: once
D: TRBD2

DNA: TGTGCCAGCAACAACCCGACAGGGGGGAATGAGCAGTTCTTC
CDR3: CASNNPTGGNEQFF
J: TRBJ2-1
V: TRBV5-5
size: NA
D: TRBD1

DNA: TGTGCCAGCACCCCCCGCGGGGTTGGCGAGCAGTACTTC
CDR3: CASTPRGVGEQYF
J: TRBJ2-7
V: TRBV5-6
size: few
D: NA

DNA: TGTTCCAGCAGCCCCCGGAACACTGAAGCTTTCTTT
CDR3: CSSSPRNTEAFF
J: TRBJ1-1
V: TRBV7-9
size: NA
D: NA